This TCR beta chain was documented in a study of blood T cell repertoires in COVID-19. Profiled with immunoSEQ multiplex PCR; TCRdb holds only in-frame clones, not every one. The table lists roughly 230,000 clones, 80% to 85% of them singletons. CDR3 length equals 14 residues. Germline CDR1 and CDR2: SGHRS and YFSETQ. V was clipped by 7 bases and J by 0 bases, with 12 bases between them. The sample consisted of peripheral blood. This receptor was obtained from a woman at least 80 years old with COVID-19, enrolled during active disease. The chain recombines TRBV5-1 with TRBJ2-3; D may be TRBD2 (5 bases). The CDR3 bases are TGCGCCAGCCGACCGGGATCAAGCACAGATACGCAGTATTTT. This translates into CASRPGSSTDTQYF.